This TCR beta chain is drawn from a study of blood T cell repertoires in COVID-19. Original processing methods: By means of reference gene primer amplification, nucleated cell counts were estimated. Clones were read by immunoSEQ multiplex PCR, and TCRdb kept only the in-frame ones, dropping some. V and J calls and clone size are as listed in that table; D and trimming were resolved from the DNA. The repertoire consists of 250,000 or so clones, with about nine tenths occurring once and the leading ten covering roughly 0.95%. Participant ages covered about 18 to 95 years across about 22 US areas. Participants had their cohort set by participant-reported clinical history. CDR3 length equals 14 residues. Germline V lookup: CDR1 KGHSH, CDR2 LQKENI. The V gene lost 2 bases and the J gene lost 2 bases, with 6 bases spanning the gap.

Sequenced sample: PBMCs or T cells enriched from blood (not recorded which). The TCR originated in a man in his fifties who had been exposed to COVID-19. The rearrangement links TRBV18 to TRBJ2-2; unclear D gene. The CDR3, as DNA: TGTGCCAGCTCACCAACGGTAAACACCGGGGAGCTGTTTTTT. This codes for CASSPTVNTGELFF.